This TCR beta chain was recovered during a study of control samples from healthy donors and cancer patients. This clone came up once. Some clones are missing from TCRdb's copy, which holds only in-frame ones; the method was immunoSEQ multiplex PCR. The profile shows fewer than 30,000 clones, 80% to 90% of them singletons. CDR1 SGHNT and CDR2 YYREEE come from the germline V gene (reference sequence). The CDR3 covers 16 residues. Trimming took off 4 bases at V and 7 bases at J, with 18 bases between the two ends. This chain joins TRBV5-4 and TRBJ1-6; maybe TRBD1 (5 bases). What was sequenced was PBMCs. This clonotype was sampled from a middle-aged woman with lung cancer. The CDR3, as DNA: TGTGCCAGCAGCCCAGGGACTTCCCTGGCGAATTCACCCCTCCACTTT. It translates to CASSPGTSLANSPLHF.